This TCR beta chain was documented in a study of blood T cell repertoires in COVID-19. V lost 2 bases, J lost 7 bases, and 14 bases lay in between. Germline CDR1 GTSNPN, CDR2 SVGIG (reference sequence). The CDR3 spans 13 residues. This clone was seen just once. Here immunoSEQ multiplex PCR was the method, and the copy in TCRdb shows in-frame clones only, minus some. The data hold roughly 200,000 clones, with 80% to 90% observed a single time. Those who participated ranged in age from roughly 18 to 100 years and resided in 20 to 25 US areas. The receptor was isolated from a man younger than 35 with acute COVID-19. The chain joins TRBV30 to TRBJ1-2; D not certain. Sample: PBMCs or T cells enriched from blood (not recorded which). Written as DNA, the CDR3 is TGTGCCTGGAGTTCCCCGGAGGTTGGTGGCTACACCTTC. Translating gives CAWSSPEVGGYTF.